This TCR beta chain appears in the sequencing data of a study of long-term antiretroviral therapy in people with HIV. Study-wide context: Sampling started about a decade before the 2015 immediate-ART recommendation.

On this clone: Antigen: not known.

Researchers report immunoSEQ v3.0 was run at survey level. Profiling relied on immunoSEQ multiplex PCR, and the TCRdb table lists in-frame clones only, not all of them. Counted here are about 35,000 clones, 65% to 85% occurring once; the ten biggest clones make up nearly 3.5%. Study results and caveats: Repertoires looked antigen-experienced, with only a slight naive shift after ART.

Germline lookup yields CDR1 SEHNR and CDR2 FQNEAQ (reference sequence). The CDR3 runs 16 residues. Trimming cost V 5 bases and J 4 bases; bases outside gene matches: 5. The J gene is TRBJ2-3, the V gene TRBV7-9, with 14 bases lining up with TRBD2. The sample consisted of unsorted PBMCs, taken 3 years after starting antiretroviral therapy. This clonotype was sampled from a man over 45 with HIV. CDR3 nucleotide sequence: TGTGCCAGCAGCCAGGGACTAGCGGGAGACGCAGATACGCAGTATTTT. This sequence encodes CASSQGLAGDADTQYF.